The T cell receptor beta chain described here comes from a study of T-cell reconstitution after alpha-beta-depleted transplantation in children. The library targeted TCRbeta and was prepared with unique molecular identifiers. TCRdb re-called the PCR reads with MiXCR, one entry per CDR3 protein. This sample has 500,000 to 600,000 distinct CDR3 sequences, with roughly 18% found just once. This clonotype showed up just a few times. The CDR3 totals 19 residues. V was clipped by 0 bases and J by 0 bases, with 21 bases between them. From germline, CDR1 is SGHRS and CDR2 YFSETQ. Sequences were derived from PBMCs from the stem cell graft donor, sampled from the stem cell graft. This receptor was obtained from a human donor who donated a stem cell graft to a child with acute lymphoblastic leukemia. The chain uses TRBV5-1 and TRBJ1-2; TRBD1 is a possible D gene (5 bases). The CDR3, as DNA: TGCGCCAGCAGCTTGGCCGCAGGGCCCTCCTCTCTCTCTAACTATGGCTACACCTTC. Translated, it gives CASSLAAGPSSLSNYGYTF.